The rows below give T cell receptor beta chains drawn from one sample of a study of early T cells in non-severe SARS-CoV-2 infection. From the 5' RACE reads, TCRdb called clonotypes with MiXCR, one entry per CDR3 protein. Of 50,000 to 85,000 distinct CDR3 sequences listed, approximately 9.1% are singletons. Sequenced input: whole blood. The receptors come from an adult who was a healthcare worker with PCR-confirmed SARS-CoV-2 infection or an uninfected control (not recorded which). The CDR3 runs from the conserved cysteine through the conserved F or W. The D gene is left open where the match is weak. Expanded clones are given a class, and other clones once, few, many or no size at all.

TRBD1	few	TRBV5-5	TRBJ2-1	TGTGCCAGCAGCTGGGACAGGGAGGGGAGCAATGAGCAGTTCTTC	CASSWDREGSNEQFF
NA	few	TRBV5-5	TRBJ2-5	TGTGCCAGCAGCTCCGGACTAAACCAAGAGACCCAGTACTTC	CASSSGLNQETQYF
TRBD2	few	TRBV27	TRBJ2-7	TGTGCCAGCAGTTTCGCGGGAGGCCTCTACGAGCAGTACTTC	CASSFAGGLYEQYF
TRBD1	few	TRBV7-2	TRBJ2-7	TGTGCCAGCAGCTGGACGCCGGGACAGTACGAGCAGTACTTC	CASSWTPGQYEQYF
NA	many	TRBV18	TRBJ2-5	TGTGCCAGCTCACCGGGGAAAACGGAGACCCAGTACTTC	CASSPGKTETQYF
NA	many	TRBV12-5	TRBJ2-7	TGTGCTAGTGGTTTGTCCAGGGCCGAGCAGTACTTC	CASGLSRAEQYF
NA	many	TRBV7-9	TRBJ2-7	TGTGCCAGCAGCTTACCGCCGCCGGGGGGCAGGAACGAGCAGTACTTC	CASSLPPPGGRNEQYF
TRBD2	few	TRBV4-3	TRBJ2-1	TGCGCCAGCAGCCAAGACCCGCCCGGACTAGCGGATTTATCCAATGAGCAGTTCTTC	CASSQDPPGLADLSNEQFF
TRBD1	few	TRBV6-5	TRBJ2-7	TGTGCCAGCAGTTACTCGACAGGGGTTAGTGGCGAGCAGTACTTC	CASSYSTGVSGEQYF
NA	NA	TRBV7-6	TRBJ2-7	TGTGCCAGCAGCCCGGGACACTGGTTCTACGAGCAGTACTTC	CASSPGHWFYEQYF
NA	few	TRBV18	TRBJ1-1	TGTGCCAGCTCACCACAGACCCGAGAAGCTTTCTTT	CASSPQTREAFF
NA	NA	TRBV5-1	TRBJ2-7	TGCGCCAGCAGCTTGGACAGGTTCTCCTACGAGCAGTACTTC	CASSLDRFSYEQYF
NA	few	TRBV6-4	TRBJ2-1	TGTGCCAGCAGTGACTCGAGTGCTAGTACCCAAATTGCTGAGCAGTTCTTC	CASSDSSASTQIAEQFF
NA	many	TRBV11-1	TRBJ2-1	TGTGCCAGCAGCCGCTCGGGAAGTGAGCAGTTCTTC	CASSRSGSEQFF
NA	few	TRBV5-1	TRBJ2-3	TGCGCCAGCAGCTTTGCGGGGGCTGGCACAGATACGCAGTATTTT	CASSFAGAGTDTQYF
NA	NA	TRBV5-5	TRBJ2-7	TGTGCCAGCAGCCCCGGATGGGGTCTCTCCTACGAGCAGTACTTC	CASSPGWGLSYEQYF
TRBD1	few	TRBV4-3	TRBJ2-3	TGCGCCAGCAGCCACAAATGGGGGACAGCGGCTAGCACAGATACGCAGTATTTT	CASSHKWGTAASTDTQYF
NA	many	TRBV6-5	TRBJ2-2	TGTGCCAGCAGTTGGAACAGGGAGAGGGAGCTGTTTTTT	CASSWNRERELFF
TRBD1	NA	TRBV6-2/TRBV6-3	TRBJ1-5	TGTGCCAGCAGTTACCCGATCGGGCAGGGGGGCAATCAGCCCCAGCATTTT	CASSYPIGQGGNQPQHF
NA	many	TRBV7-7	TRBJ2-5	TGTGCCAGCAGCTTAGTTCGTTGGTCCCAAGAGACCCAGTACTTC	CASSLVRWSQETQYF
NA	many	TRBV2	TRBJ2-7	TGTGCCAGCAGTGGGACGGTCTACGAGCAGTACTTC	CASSGTVYEQYF
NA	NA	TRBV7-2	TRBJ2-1	TGTGCCAGCAGCTTACCGATATACAATGAGCAGTTCTTC	CASSLPIYNEQFF
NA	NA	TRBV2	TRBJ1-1	TGTGCCAGCACCCAATCGATCCGTTACAGCACTGAAGCTTTCTTT	CASTQSIRYSTEAFF